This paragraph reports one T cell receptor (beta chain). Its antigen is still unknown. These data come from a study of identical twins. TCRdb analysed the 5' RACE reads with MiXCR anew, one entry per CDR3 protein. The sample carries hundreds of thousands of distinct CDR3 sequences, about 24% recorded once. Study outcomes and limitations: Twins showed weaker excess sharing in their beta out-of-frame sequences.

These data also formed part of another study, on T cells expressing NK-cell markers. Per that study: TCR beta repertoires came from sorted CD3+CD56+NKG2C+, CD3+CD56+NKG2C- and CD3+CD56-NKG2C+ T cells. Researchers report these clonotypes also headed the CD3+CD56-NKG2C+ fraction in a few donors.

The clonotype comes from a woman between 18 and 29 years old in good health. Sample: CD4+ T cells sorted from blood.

The CDR3 loop is CSASFSGSPDEQFF. In DNA form, the CDR3 reads TGCAGTGCTAGTTTCAGCGGGAGTCCGGATGAGCAGTTCTTC. This chain links TRBV20-1 with TRBJ2-1, with 8 nucleotides matching TRBD2. Germline CDR1 reads DFQATT; CDR2 reads SNEGSKA (reference sequence). After removal of 3 bases from V and 8 bases from J, the junction contained 9 bases not matched to a gene. The CDR3 totals 14 residues.